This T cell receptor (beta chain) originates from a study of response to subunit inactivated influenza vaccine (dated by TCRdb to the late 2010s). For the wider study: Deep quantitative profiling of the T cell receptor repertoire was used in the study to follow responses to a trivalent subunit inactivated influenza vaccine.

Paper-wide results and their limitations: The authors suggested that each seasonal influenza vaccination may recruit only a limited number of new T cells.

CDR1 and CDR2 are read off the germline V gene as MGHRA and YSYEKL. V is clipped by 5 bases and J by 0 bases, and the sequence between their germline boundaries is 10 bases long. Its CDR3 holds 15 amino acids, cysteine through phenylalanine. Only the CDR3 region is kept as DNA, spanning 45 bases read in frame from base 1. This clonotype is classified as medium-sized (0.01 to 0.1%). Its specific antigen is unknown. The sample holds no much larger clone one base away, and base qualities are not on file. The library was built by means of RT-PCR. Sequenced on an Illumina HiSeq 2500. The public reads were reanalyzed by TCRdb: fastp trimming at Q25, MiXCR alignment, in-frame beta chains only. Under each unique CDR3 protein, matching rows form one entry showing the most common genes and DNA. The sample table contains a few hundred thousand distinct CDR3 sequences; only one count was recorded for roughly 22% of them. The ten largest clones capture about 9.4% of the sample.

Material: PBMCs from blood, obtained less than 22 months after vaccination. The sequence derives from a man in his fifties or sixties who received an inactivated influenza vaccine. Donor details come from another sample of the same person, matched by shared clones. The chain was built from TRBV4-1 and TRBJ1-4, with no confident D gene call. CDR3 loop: CASSYPGATNEKLFF. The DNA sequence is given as TGCGCCAGCAGCTACCCCGGTGCAACTAATGAAAAACTGTTTTTT.